What follows are 2 T cell receptor beta chains derived from one specimen sequenced in a study of T cell responses to AZD1222 COVID-19 vaccine. Repertoires were generated with immunoSEQ multiplex PCR, while TCRdb's copy carries only in-frame clones and drops some. The sample lists about 160,000 clones; 85% to 95% were seen once. The sample was peripheral blood, taken on day 0 of AZD1222 vaccination. The source is an adult in good health.

CDR3 nucleotides: TGCGCCAGCAGCTTCGGGACTTCAACTAATGAAAAACTGTTTTTT. It yields the protein CASSFGTSTNEKLFF. The J gene is TRBJ1-4, the V gene TRBV5-1; D is possibly TRBD1 (5 bases). Germline-derived CDR1 and CDR2 are SGHRS and YFSETQ. Deletions cut 2 bases from V and 0 bases from J, with 8 bases between. The CDR3 runs 15 residues.

The chain employs TRBV5-6 and TRBJ2-1; D might be TRBD1 (5 bases). The length of the CDR3 is 15 residues. CDR1 and CDR2 (germline): SGHDT, YYEEEE. V shed 1 base and J shed 5 bases, with 13 bases lying between them. The DNA for the CDR3 is TGTGCCAGCAGCTTGACAGGTACCCCCAACAATGAGCAGTTCTTC. Protein product: CASSLTGTPNNEQFF.